The 4 T cell receptor beta chains below come from one sample, sequenced in a study of blood T cell repertoires in COVID-19. Sequencing used immunoSEQ multiplex PCR; TCRdb keeps in-frame clones, though not all of them. The table includes about 160,000 clones, about 85% detected once. The sample consisted of peripheral blood. Every receptor here comes from a man older than 75 with COVID-19, enrolled during active disease.

The chain couples TRBV5-5 to TRBJ1-4, with D maybe TRBD1 (5 bases). This CDR3 spans 15 amino acids. CDR1 SGHKS and CDR2 YYEKEE come from the germline V gene (reference sequence). The ends were cut back, 0 bases at V and 3 bases at J, with 9 bases in the middle. Here the CDR3 DNA reads TGTGCCAGCAGCTTGGAGGGGCTGGCTAATGAAAAACTGTTTTTT. Amino acid sequence: CASSLEGLANEKLFF.

The chain combines TRBV27 with TRBJ1-6, with D possibly matching TRBD1 (5 bases). Germline V gene sequence: CDR1 MNHEY, CDR2 SMNVEV (reference sequence). CDR3 length: 14 amino acids. V gave up 8 bases and J gave up 10 bases, with 18 bases separating them. The CDR3 region is CASRGDSGTSPLHF. CDR3 bases: TGTGCCAGCCGGGGGGACTCGGGCACCTCACCCCTCCACTTT.

V gene TRBV7-8 combines with J gene TRBJ2-5, with D perhaps matching TRBD1 (6 bases). Trimming took 5 bases from V and 5 from J, leaving 18 bases between them. Germline CDR1 and CDR2: SGHVS and FQNEAQ. CDR3 length: 15 residues. The CDR3 sequence: CASSRTQGSGETQYF. The CDR3 bases are TGTGCCAGCAGCCGGACCCAGGGGTCCGGGGAGACCCAGTACTTC.

The V gene is TRBV4-1, the J gene TRBJ1-6; perhaps TRBD1 as D (5 bases). Germline V CDR1 and CDR2: MGHRA, YSYEKL. This CDR3 has 16 residues. V was shortened by 1 base and J by 9 bases, with 16 bases between the two germline ends. The CDR3 DNA sequence: TGCGCCAGCAGCCAAGTGGGAGGAGGGACTAGTTCACCCCTCCACTTT. It is translated as CASSQVGGGTSSPLHF.